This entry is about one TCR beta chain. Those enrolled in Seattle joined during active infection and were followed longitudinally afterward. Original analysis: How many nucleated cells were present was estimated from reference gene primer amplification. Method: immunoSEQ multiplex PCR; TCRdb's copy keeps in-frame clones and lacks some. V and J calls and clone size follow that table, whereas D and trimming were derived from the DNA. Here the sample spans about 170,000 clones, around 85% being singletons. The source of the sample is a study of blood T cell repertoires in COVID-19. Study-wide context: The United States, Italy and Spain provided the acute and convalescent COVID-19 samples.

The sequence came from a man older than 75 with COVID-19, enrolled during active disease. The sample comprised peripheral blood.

The CDR3 nucleotides read TGCGCCAGCAAGCTTAATGGGGGGGGGCCAGAGACCCAGTACTTC. Translating it yields CASKLNGGGPETQYF. This rearrangement joins TRBV5-1 to TRBJ2-5, with a weak D call TRBD2 (7 bases). CDR1 SGHRS and CDR2 YFSETQ come from the germline V gene. This CDR3 contains 15 residues. Between the trimmed V and J ends, which lost 6 bases and 4 bases, there was a span of 19 bases.